Each of the 23 T cell receptor beta chains below was sequenced from the same sample in a study of blood T cells in healthy people across ages. The authors ran a second PCR of about 6 to 11 cycles using a sample-barcoded 5' primer and a J-beta primer mix. In TCRdb, the 5' RACE reads were re-called with MiXCR into one record per CDR3 protein. The sample gives around 1.7 million distinct CDR3 sequences, roughly 28% of which show up once; over 7% is in the top ten. The sequenced sample was blood. Receptors originate from a young woman in good health.

This clonotype was counted at least ten times. The rearrangement uses TRBV7-3 and TRBJ1-6, with D uncertain. The CDR3 is 16 amino acids. The ends were cut back, 2 bases at V and 0 bases at J, with 8 bases in the middle. Germline CDR1 reads SGHTA; CDR2 reads FQGTGA. The chain's CDR3 is CASSLLPSSYNSPLHF. In nucleotides, the CDR3 is TGTGCCAGCAGCTTATTACCTAGCTCCTATAATTCACCCCTCCACTTT.

This clonotype showed up just a few times. This rearrangement joins TRBV29-1 to TRBJ1-2; D is unclear. Per the germline V gene, CDR1 is SQVTM and CDR2 is ANQGSEA. The CDR3 runs 13 residues. V was trimmed by 3 bases and J by 5 bases, leaving 13 bases between them. CDR3 nucleotide sequence: TGCAGCGTTGAGTCTAACACTCCATATGGCTACACCTTC. This sequence encodes CSVESNTPYGYTF.

With regard to this clonotype: The junction and the germline gene differ at one end; a read error may be behind it. The chain uses TRBV27 and TRBJ1-4; tentatively, D is TRBD1 (5 bases). The CDR3 covers 14 residues. The V gene's germline CDR1 is MNHEY and CDR2 SMNVEV (reference sequence). The CDR3 DNA reads as TGTGCCAGCAGGTTATCAGGGTTCGGTGAAAAACTGTTTTTT. Translating gives CASRLSGFGEKLFF.

On this clonotype itself: A read error is possible here, since a much larger clone lies one base away. This sequence joins TRBV2 and TRBJ2-5; D is perhaps TRBD1 (6 bases). This CDR3 contains 14 residues. Per germline, CDR1 SNHLY and CDR2 FYNNEI. CDR3 sequence reads: CASGQGRGQETRYF. CDR3 bases: TGTGCCAGCGGCCAGGGCAGGGGTCAAGAGACCCGGTACTTC.

This chain connects TRBV9 to TRBJ2-1, with 12 bases lining up with TRBD2. The germline V gene encodes CDR1 SGDLS and CDR2 YYNGEE. The CDR3 is 16 amino acids. With V trimmed by 0 bases and J by 9 bases, 7 bases remained unmatched. The CDR3 here is CASSVESSGGGREQFF. The CDR3 nucleotides read TGTGCCAGCAGCGTAGAGTCTAGCGGGGGGGGGCGTGAGCAGTTCTTC. The full variable domain, in which reference TRBV9 and TRBJ2-1 provide the parts outside the CDR3, is DSGVTQTPKHLITATGQRVTLRCSPRSGDLSVYWYQQSLDQGLQFLIQYYNGEERAKGNILERFSAQQFPDLHSELNLSSLELGDSALYFCASSVESSGGGREQFFGPGTRLTVL.

This clonotype has only a few counts. V usage is TRBV7-9 and J usage is TRBJ1-2, with D unresolved. Germline CDR1 SEHNR, CDR2 FQNEAQ (reference sequence). Trimming left V 3 bases short and J 4 bases short, with 6 bases between. The length of the CDR3 is 12 residues. The CDR3 loop is CASSFEAYGYTF. CDR3 DNA: TGTGCCAGCAGCTTCGAGGCCTATGGCTACACCTTC.

Worth noting for this clonotype: Relative to the germline gene, one junction end is altered; a read error may explain this. This chain joins TRBV12-3 or TRBV12-4 and TRBJ2-6; weak D call: TRBD1 (5 bases). There are 15 residues in the CDR3. This chain's CDR3 is CASIKRRSGANVRTF. The DNA of the CDR3 is TGTGCCAGCATCAAGAGGAGATCTGGGGCCAACGTCCGGACTTTC.

This clonotype was detected many times. The chain joins TRBV7-2 to TRBJ2-5; D gene ambiguous. V lost 4 bases to trimming and J lost 2 bases, with 8 bases between them. This CDR3 spans 13 amino acids. CDR1 is SGHTA, CDR2 FQGNSA, per germline. CDR3 amino acids: CASSWPRQETQYF. The CDR3 region has the DNA TGTGCCAGCAGCTGGCCCAGACAAGAGACCCAGTACTTC.

The V call is TRBV2, the J call TRBJ1-2; D may be TRBD1 (6 bases). V lost 8 bases, J lost 3 bases, and 10 bases lay in between. Germline CDR1 and CDR2: SNHLY and FYNNEI. The CDR3 consists of 12 residues. The DNA for the CDR3 is TGTGCCAGCGGGGGCGAGTACTATGGCTACACCTTC. It yields the protein CASGGEYYGYTF.

The chain combines TRBV4-3 with TRBJ2-7, with D unclear. The CDR3 extends over 15 amino acids. Germline CDR1 reads LGHNA; CDR2 reads YSLEER. Trimming took off 0 bases at V and 3 bases at J, with 12 bases between the two ends. The CDR3 loop is CASSQDRHRFYEQYF. The DNA of the CDR3 is TGCGCCAGCAGCCAAGATAGACATCGTTTCTACGAGCAGTACTTC.

This clonotype showed up many times. J is TRBJ2-1 and V is TRBV29-1, with D possibly being TRBD2 (7 bases). Germline V gives CDR1 SQVTM, CDR2 ANQGSEA. V shed 7 bases and J shed 5 bases, with 15 bases lying between them. The CDR3 has 13 amino acids. The CDR3 sequence is CSGREGGNNEQFF. The CDR3 region has the DNA TGCAGCGGAAGGGAGGGGGGTAACAATGAGCAGTTCTTC.

This clonotype appeared a single time. The rearrangement uses TRBV12-3 or TRBV12-4 and TRBJ2-5; D is possibly TRBD1 (6 bases). TRBJ2-7 matches the DNA end more closely, so the J call is doubtful. This CDR3 has 14 amino acids. For the CDR3, the DNA is TGTGCCAGCAGTTGGGGGCAGCCGGCTTACGAGCAGTACTTC. As protein: CASSWGQPAYEQYF.

The CDR3: CASSYIGRDGSPLHF. CDR3 DNA sequence: TGTGCCAGCAGTTACATCGGCAGGGATGGTTCACCCCTCCACTTT. This chain uses TRBV6-6 with TRBJ1-6, with D possibly being TRBD1 (5 bases). V dropped 2 bases and J dropped 9 bases, with 14 bases sitting between them. The CDR3 covers 15 residues. Germline values: CDR1 MNHNY, CDR2 SVGAGI (reference sequence).

This clonotype turned up a few times. This rearrangement joins TRBV7-9 to TRBJ2-7; tentative D call: TRBD2 (5 bases). V gave up 5 bases and J gave up 6 bases, with 17 bases separating them. In germline, CDR1 is SEHNR, CDR2 FQNEAQ (reference sequence). The CDR3 contains 14 residues. In DNA form, the CDR3 reads TGTGCCAGCAGCCCACAAGGGTTTGAGGGCGAGCAGTACTTC. This encodes CASSPQGFEGEQYF.

The chain recombines TRBV6-6 with TRBJ1-5; D may be TRBD1 (6 bases). Trimming removed 6 bases from V and 6 bases from J, with 21 bases in between. The CDR3 has 16 residues. The germline gives CDR1 MNHNY, CDR2 SVGAGI (reference sequence). The DNA of the CDR3 is TGTGCCAGCAGCCCCCGGGGGCCGGCAGAAGGTCAGCCCCAGCATTTT. Residues: CASSPRGPAEGQPQHF.

In its sample, this clonotype was seen a few times. This chain joins TRBV7-2 and TRBJ2-3, with 7 positions matching TRBD2. V lost 3 bases, J lost 7 bases, and 7 bases stayed unmatched. The germline CDR1 and CDR2 sequences are SGHTA and FQGNSA. The CDR3 has 14 amino acids. The CDR3 region has the DNA TGTGCCAGCAGCTTTGCGGGAGAACGATATACGCAGTATTTT. Protein: CASSFAGERYTQYF.

This clonotype was found many times. The rearrangement links TRBV20-1 to TRBJ2-1, with no clear D. V was cut by 0 bases and J by 0 bases, with 6 bases left in between. CDR3 length equals 14 residues. Per the germline V gene, CDR1 is DFQATT and CDR2 is SNEGSKA (reference sequence). CDR3 amino acids: CSARDPSSYNEQFF. The CDR3 bases are TGCAGTGCTAGAGATCCGAGCTCCTACAATGAGCAGTTCTTC.

The chain combines TRBV10-3 with TRBJ2-7, with D perhaps matching TRBD2 (6 bases). V was pared by 3 bases and J by 5 bases, with 8 bases between. This CDR3 has 12 residues. CDR1 is ENHRY, CDR2 SYGVKD, per germline. CDR3 sequence: CAISDGGHEQYF. The CDR3 nucleotides read TGTGCCATCAGTGACGGGGGTCACGAGCAGTACTTC.

The chain employs TRBV4-1 and TRBJ2-7; perhaps TRBD2 as D (5 bases). Deletions cut 6 bases from V and 3 bases from J, with 9 bases between. CDR1 and CDR2 (germline): MGHRA, YSYEKL. The CDR3 loop spans 12 amino acids. As DNA, the CDR3 is TGCGCCAGCAGGGACTCACACTACGAGCAGTACTTC. Amino acids: CASRDSHYEQYF.

J is TRBJ1-3 and V is TRBV29-1; D gene unclear. The germline V gene has CDR1 SQVTM and CDR2 ANQGSEA. CDR3 length equals 14 residues. The CDR3 protein is CNVDRTAEGNTIYF. The CDR3 DNA is TGCAACGTCGACCGAACAGCCGAAGGAAACACCATATATTTT.

Note on this clonotype: A much larger clone differs by one base, so this may be a read error. The V and J genes are TRBV5-1 and TRBJ2-7, with 7 bases lining up with TRBD1. This CDR3 contains 15 residues. The V gene's germline CDR1 is SGHRS and CDR2 YFSETQ. After removal of 6 bases from V and 0 bases from J, the junction contained 9 bases not matched to a gene. The CDR3 DNA sequence: TGCGCCAGCAACTCAACGACAGGGAGCTCCTACGAGCAGTACTTC. This sequence encodes CASNSTTGSSYEQYF.

This clonotype came up a few times. The CDR3: CSAYDRGLTYEQYF. The CDR3 DNA sequence: TGCAGTGCTTACGACAGGGGGCTTACCTACGAGCAGTACTTC. The chain carries TRBV20-1 and TRBJ2-7; 10 positions agree with TRBD1. With 5 bases clipped from V and 2 bases from J, the junction kept 6 bases outside the gene matches. The germline V gene has CDR1 DFQATT and CDR2 SNEGSKA (reference sequence). The length of the CDR3 is 14 residues.

V usage is TRBV7-9 and J usage is TRBJ2-1; a weak D match, TRBD2 (5 bases). The CDR3 contains 14 residues. Germline assignment: CDR1 SEHNR and CDR2 FQNEAQ (reference sequence). V lost 7 bases and J lost 4, with 14 bases in between. DNA for the CDR3: TGTGCCAGCAAGGGATGGGAGTATTACAATGAGCAGTTCTTC. It specifies CASKGWEYYNEQFF.